This TCR beta chain was recovered during a study of T cell repertoires in cytomegalovirus infection. Study details: CMV epitopes, recently identified HLA-C-restricted and well-studied HLA-B-restricted, were used. Based on public TCR beta signatures, there were indications of CMV infection and of a matching HLA type.

Trimming took 10 bases from V and 5 from J, leaving 18 bases between them. Germline CDR1 and CDR2: LNHDA and SQIVND (reference sequence). This CDR3 comprises 13 residues. This clonotype turned up a few times. Its antigen remains unidentified. General study results and limits: CMV-specific HLA-C-restricted TCR beta clonotypes dominated the ex vivo response.

MiXCR, run by TCRdb on the reads, gives a single entry per CDR3 protein. The table lists around 200,000 distinct CDR3 sequences, roughly two fifths of them singletons. The specimen comprised CD8+ T cells from cultured PBMCs, sampled from culture after CMV antigen stimulation. This sequence was found in a human donor in good health (CMV status not recorded). Some clones in this sample may be carry-over from other donors' samples. V is TRBV19 and J is TRBJ2-7; possible D gene TRBD1, 5 bases. Here the CDR3 reads CATRHQGVHEQYF. CDR3 in DNA: TGTGCCACCCGTCACCAGGGCGTCCACGAGCAGTACTTC.